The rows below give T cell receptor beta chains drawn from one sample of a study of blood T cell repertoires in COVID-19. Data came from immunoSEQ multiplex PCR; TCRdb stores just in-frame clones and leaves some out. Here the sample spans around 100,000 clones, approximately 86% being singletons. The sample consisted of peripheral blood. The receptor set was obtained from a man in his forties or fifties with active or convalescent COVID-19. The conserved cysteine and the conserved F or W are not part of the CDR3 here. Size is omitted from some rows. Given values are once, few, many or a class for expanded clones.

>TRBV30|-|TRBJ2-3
AWKGTGGADTQY
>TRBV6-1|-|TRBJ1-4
ASSEMKGRGNEKLF
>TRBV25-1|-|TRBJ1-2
ASSWSTGGNYGYT
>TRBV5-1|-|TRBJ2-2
ASSLAPSGSNTGELF
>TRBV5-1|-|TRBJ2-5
ASSSLRGGEETQY
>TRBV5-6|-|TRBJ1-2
ASGNGQNYGYT
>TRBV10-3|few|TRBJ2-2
AIRPGNPTGELF
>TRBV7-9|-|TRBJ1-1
ASSLVGTATEAF
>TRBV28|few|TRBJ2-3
ASSLWGGADTQY
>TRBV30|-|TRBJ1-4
AWRKTGASEKLF
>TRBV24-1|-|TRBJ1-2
ATSDFQGAGYT
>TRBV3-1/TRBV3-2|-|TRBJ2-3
ASSRPQGGTDTQY
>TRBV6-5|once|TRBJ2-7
ASSYSYQGHEQY
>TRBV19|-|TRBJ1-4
ASTLTGGPFEKLF
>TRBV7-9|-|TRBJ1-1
ASSIGQGAEAF
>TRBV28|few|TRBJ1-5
ASSLRQGASPQH
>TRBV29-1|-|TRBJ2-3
SGNRGDTQY
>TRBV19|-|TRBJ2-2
ASSSLNTGELF
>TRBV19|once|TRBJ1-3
ASSAPGGLSGNTIY
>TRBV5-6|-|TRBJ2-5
ASSRDSSETQY
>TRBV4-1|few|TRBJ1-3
ASSQASPTGNTIY
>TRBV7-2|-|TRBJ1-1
ASSFSGREMNTEAF
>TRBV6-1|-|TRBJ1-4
ASSRGQSREKLF
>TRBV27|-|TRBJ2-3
ASSLYSGGSTDTQY
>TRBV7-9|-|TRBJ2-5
ASSLMAAGETQY